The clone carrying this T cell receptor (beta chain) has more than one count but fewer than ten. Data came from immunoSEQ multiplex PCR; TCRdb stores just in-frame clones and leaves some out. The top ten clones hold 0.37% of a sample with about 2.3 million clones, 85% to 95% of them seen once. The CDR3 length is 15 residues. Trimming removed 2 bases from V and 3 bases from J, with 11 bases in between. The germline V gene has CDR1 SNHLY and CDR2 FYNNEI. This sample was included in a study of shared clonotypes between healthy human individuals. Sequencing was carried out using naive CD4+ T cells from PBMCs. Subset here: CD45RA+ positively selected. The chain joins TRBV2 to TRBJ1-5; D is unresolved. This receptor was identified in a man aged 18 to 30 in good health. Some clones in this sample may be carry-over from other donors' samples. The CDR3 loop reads CASSEQPLINQPQHF. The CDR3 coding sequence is TGTGCCAGCAGTGAACAACCGTTAATCAATCAGCCCCAGCATTTT.